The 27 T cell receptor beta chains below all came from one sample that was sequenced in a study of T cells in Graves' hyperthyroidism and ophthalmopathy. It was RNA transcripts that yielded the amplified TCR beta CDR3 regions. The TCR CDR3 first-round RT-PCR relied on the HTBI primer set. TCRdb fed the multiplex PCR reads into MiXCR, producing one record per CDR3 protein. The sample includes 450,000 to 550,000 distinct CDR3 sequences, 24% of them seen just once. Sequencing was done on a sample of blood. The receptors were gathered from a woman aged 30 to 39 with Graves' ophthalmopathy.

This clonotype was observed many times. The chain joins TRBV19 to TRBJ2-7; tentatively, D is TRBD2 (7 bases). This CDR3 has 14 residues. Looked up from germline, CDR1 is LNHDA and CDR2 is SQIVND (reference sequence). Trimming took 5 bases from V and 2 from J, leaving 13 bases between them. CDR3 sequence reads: CASSLGGLTYEQYF. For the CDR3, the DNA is TGTGCCAGTAGTCTGGGGGGGCTCACCTACGAGCAGTACTTC.

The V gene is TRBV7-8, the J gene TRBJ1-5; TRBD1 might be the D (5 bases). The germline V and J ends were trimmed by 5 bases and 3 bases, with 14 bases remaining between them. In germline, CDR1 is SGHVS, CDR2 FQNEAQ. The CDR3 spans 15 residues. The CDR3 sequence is CASSPRGGFNQPQHF. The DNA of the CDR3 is TGTGCCAGCAGCCCACGGGGGGGATTCAATCAGCCCCAGCATTTT.

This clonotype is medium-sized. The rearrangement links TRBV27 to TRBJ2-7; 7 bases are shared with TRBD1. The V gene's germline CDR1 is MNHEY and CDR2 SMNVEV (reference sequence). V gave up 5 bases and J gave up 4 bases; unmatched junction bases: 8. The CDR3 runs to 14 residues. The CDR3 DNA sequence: TGTGCCAGCAGTGATTCCGACAGGGTATACGAGCAGTACTTC. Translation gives CASSDSDRVYEQYF.

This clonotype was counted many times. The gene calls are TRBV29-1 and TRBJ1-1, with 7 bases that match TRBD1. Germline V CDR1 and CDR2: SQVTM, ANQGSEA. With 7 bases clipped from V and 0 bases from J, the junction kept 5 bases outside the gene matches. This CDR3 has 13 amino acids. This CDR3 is CSAQGQMNTEAFF. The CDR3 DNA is TGCAGCGCCCAGGGACAGATGAACACTGAAGCTTTCTTT.

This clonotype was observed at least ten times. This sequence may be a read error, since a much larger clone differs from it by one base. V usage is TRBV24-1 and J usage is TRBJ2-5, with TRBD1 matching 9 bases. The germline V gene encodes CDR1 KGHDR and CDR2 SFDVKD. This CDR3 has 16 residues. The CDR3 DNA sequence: TGTGCCACCAGTGATAATCGGGACAGGGAACAAGAGACCAAGTACTTC. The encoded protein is CATSDNRDREQETKYF.

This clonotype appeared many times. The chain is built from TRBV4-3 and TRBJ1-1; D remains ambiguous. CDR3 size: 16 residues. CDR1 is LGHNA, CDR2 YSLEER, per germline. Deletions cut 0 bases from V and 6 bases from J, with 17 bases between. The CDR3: CASSQDTLLLHAEAFF. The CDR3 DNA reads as TGCGCCAGCAGCCAAGATACTCTGTTGCTGCACGCTGAAGCTTTCTTT.

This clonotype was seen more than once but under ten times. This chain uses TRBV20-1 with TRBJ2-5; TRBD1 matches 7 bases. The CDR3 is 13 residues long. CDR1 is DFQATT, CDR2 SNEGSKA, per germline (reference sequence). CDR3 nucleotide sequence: TGCAGCAAATCCGGACAGGACCAAGAGACCCAGTACTTC. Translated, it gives CSKSGQDQETQYF.

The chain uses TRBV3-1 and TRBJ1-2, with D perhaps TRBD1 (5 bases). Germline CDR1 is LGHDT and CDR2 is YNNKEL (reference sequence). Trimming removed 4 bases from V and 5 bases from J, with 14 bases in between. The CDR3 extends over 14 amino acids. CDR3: CASSPVGGGYGYTF. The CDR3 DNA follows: TGTGCCAGCAGCCCGGTGGGCGGGGGTTATGGCTACACCTTC.

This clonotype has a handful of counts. For the CDR3, the DNA is TGTGCCAGCAGTCCTTACAGCACGTCCTACGAGCAGTACTTC. As protein: CASSPYSTSYEQYF. V usage is TRBV6-2 or TRBV6-3 and J usage is TRBJ2-7; D gene uncertain. Germline V gives CDR1 MNHEY, CDR2 SVGEGT. The V end lost 5 bases, the J end lost 1 base, and 12 bases lay between the germline ends. This CDR3 has 14 amino acids.

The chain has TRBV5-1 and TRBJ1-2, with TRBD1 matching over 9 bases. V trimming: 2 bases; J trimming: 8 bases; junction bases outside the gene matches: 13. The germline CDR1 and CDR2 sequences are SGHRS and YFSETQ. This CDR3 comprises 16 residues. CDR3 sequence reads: CASSFHSRDRDGGYTF. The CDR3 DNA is TGCGCCAGCAGCTTCCACTCCCGGGACAGGGATGGCGGCTACACCTTC.

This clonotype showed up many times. The CDR3: CASSLALLAYEQYF. The CDR3 nucleotides read TGTGCCAGCAGCTTAGCGCTTCTAGCCTACGAGCAGTACTTC. This chain connects TRBV7-8 to TRBJ2-7; the D is unclear. This CDR3 contains 14 residues. V was pared by 0 bases and J by 2 bases, with 8 bases between. CDR1 and CDR2 from the germline V gene are SGHVS and FQNEAQ.

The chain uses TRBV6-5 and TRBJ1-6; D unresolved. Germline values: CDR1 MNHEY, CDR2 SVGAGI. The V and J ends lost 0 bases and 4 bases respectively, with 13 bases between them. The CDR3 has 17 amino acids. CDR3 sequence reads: CASSYSRNWEYNSPLHF. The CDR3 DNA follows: TGTGCCAGCAGTTACTCGCGTAACTGGGAGTATAATTCACCCCTCCACTTT.

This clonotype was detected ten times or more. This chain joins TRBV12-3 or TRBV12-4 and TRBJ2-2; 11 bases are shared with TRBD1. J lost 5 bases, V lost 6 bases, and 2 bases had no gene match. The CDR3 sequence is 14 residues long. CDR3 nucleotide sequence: TGTGCCAGCAGCAGGGACAGGGGGACCGGGGAGCTGTTTTTT. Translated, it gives CASSRDRGTGELFF.

The CDR3 loop reads CASVWGGGLGNQPQHF. The CDR3 DNA follows: TGTGCCAGCGTCTGGGGAGGGGGCCTAGGCAATCAGCCCCAGCATTTT. This chain joins TRBV19 and TRBJ1-5; 7 positions agree with TRBD1. Germline CDR1 reads LNHDA; CDR2 reads SQIVND (reference sequence). V lost 9 bases to trimming and J lost 2 bases; unmatched junction nucleotides: 13. The CDR3 is 16 amino acids.

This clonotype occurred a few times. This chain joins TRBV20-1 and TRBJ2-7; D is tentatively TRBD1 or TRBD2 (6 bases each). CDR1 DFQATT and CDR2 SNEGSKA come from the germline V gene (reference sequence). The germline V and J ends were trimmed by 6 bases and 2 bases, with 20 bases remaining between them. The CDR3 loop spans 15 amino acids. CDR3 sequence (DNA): TGCAGTGCCACTTCCGGGGGCCAGTTAACCTACGAGCAGTACTTC. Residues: CSATSGGQLTYEQYF.

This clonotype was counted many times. The CDR3 bases are TGTGCCAGCTCACCACCGAGCAGGGTGGGTGAGACCCAGTACTTC. It encodes CASSPPSRVGETQYF. The J gene is TRBJ2-5, the V gene TRBV18; a possible D gene is TRBD1 (5 bases). The CDR3 is made up of 15 amino acids. Trimming left V 0 bases short and J 5 bases short, with 13 bases between. Germline CDR1 reads KGHSH; CDR2 reads LQKENI.

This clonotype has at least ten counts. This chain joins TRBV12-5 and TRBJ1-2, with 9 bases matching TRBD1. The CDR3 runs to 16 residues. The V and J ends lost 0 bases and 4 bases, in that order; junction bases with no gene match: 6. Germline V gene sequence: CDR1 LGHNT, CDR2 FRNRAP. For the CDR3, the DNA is TGTGCTAGTGGTTTGGTAATGGGACAGGGAGTCTATGGCTACACCTTC. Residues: CASGLVMGQGVYGYTF.

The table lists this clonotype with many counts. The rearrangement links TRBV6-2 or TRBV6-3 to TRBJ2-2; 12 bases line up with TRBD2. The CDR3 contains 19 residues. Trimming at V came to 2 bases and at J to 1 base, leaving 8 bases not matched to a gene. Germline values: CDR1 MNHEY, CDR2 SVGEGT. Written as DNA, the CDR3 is TGTGCCAGCAGTTACCTACTAGCGGGGGGCAATCGGAACACCGGGGAGCTGTTTTTT. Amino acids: CASSYLLAGGNRNTGELFF.

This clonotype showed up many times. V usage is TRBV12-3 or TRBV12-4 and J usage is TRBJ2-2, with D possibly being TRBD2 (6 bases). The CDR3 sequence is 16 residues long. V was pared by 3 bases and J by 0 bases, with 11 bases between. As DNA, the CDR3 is TGTGCCAGCAGTTTGTTCGGCGGGGCGAACACCGGGGAGCTGTTTTTT. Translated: CASSLFGGANTGELFF.

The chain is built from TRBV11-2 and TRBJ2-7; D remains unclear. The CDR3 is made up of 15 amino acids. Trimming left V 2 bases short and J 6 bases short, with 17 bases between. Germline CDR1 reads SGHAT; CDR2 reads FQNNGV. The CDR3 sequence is CASSLPSGNLLEQYF. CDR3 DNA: TGTGCCAGCAGCTTACCGTCAGGCAATCTCCTCGAGCAGTACTTC.

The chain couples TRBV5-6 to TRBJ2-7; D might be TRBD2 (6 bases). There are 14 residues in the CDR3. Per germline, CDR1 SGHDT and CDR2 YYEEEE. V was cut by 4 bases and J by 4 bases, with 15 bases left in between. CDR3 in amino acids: CASSHGTYFYEQYF. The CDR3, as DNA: TGTGCCAGCAGCCACGGGACTTATTTTTACGAGCAGTACTTC.

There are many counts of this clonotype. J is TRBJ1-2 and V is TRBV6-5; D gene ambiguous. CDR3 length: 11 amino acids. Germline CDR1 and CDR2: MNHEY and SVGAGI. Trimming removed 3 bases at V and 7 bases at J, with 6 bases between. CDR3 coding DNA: TGTGCCAGCAGTTATCGTAGTGGCTACACCTTC. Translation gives CASSYRSGYTF.

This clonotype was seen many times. CDR3 DNA: TGCAGCGTTGTGGGCAGCCAACACACTCGAGCCTACGAGCAGTACTTC. Its protein product is CSVVGSQHTRAYEQYF. The chain recombines TRBV29-1 with TRBJ2-7; D unclear. V gave up 4 bases and J gave up 2 bases, with 21 bases separating them. This CDR3 contains 16 residues. Germline CDR1 reads SQVTM; CDR2 reads ANQGSEA.

This chain's CDR3 is CASSTTGGVQTQYF. For the CDR3, the DNA is TGTGCCAGCAGTACGACAGGGGGCGTGCAGACCCAGTACTTC. The chain combines TRBV2 with TRBJ2-5; 10 bases are a match to TRBD1. Germline CDR1 SNHLY, CDR2 FYNNEI. Trimming cost V 5 bases and J 6 bases; bases outside gene matches: 6. The CDR3 has 14 residues. The full variable domain, with the rest looked up from reference TRBV2 and TRBJ2-5, is EPEVTQTPSHQVTQMGQEVILRCVPISNHLYFYWYRQILGQKVEFLVSFYNNEISEKSEIFDDQFSVERPDGSNFTLKIRSTKLEDSAMYFCASSTTGGVQTQYFGPGTRLLVL.

The CDR3 bases are TGCGCCAGCAGCCCGGTGGCGACAGGGATCTATGGCTACACCTTC. It encodes CASSPVATGIYGYTF. The V and J genes are TRBV5-1 and TRBJ1-2; 7 nucleotides agree with TRBD1. The trim removed 4 bases at V and 4 bases at J, leaving 10 bases unmatched. The CDR3 is 15 amino acids. Germline V lookup: CDR1 SGHRS, CDR2 YFSETQ.

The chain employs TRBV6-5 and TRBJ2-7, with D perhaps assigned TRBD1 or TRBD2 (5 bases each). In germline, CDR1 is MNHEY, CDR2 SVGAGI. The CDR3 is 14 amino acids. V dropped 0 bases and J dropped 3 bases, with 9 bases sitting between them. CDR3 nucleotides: TGTGCCAGCAGTTACTCGGGACGGTACTACGAGCAGTACTTC. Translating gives CASSYSGRYYEQYF.

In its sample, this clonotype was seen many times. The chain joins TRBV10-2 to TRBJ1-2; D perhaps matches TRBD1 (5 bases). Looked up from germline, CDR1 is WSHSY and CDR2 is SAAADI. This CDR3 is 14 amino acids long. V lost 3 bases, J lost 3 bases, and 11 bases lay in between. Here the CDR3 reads CASSDSFRDYGYTF. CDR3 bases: TGCGCCAGCAGTGACAGCTTCAGGGACTATGGCTACACCTTC.